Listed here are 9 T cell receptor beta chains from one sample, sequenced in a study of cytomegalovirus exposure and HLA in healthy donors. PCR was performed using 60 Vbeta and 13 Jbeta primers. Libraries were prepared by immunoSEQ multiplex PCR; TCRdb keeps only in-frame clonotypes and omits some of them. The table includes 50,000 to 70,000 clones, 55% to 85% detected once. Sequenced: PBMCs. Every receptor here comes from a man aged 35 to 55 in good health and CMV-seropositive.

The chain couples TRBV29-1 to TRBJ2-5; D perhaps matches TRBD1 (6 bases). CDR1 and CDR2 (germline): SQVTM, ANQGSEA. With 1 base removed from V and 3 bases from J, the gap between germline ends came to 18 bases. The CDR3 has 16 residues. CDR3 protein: CSVEVYIEGGEETQYF. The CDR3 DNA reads TGCAGCGTTGAAGTCTATATAGAAGGGGGTGAAGAGACCCAGTACTTC.

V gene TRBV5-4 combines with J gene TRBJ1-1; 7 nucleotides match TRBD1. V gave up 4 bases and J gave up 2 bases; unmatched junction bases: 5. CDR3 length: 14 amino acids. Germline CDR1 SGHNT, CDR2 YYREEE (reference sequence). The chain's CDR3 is CASSIDRDNTEAFF. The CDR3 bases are TGTGCCAGCAGCATAGACAGGGATAACACTGAAGCTTTCTTT.

The CDR3 bases are TGCGCCAGCAGCTGGCCTTCAGGGGGAGGAAATGAAAAACTGTTTTTT. Translating gives CASSWPSGGGNEKLFF. This sequence joins TRBV5-1 and TRBJ1-4; TRBD1 matches 7 bases. The V and J ends lost 3 bases and 5 bases, in that order; junction bases with no gene match: 10. CDR1 is SGHRS, CDR2 YFSETQ, per germline. CDR3 length: 16 residues.

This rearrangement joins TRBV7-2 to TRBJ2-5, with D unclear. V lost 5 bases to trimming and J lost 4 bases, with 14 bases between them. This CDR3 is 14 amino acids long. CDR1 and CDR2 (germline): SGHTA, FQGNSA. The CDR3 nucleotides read TGTGCCAGCAGCGCCCGAGAGCCCTTAGAGACCCAGTACTTC. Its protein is CASSAREPLETQYF.

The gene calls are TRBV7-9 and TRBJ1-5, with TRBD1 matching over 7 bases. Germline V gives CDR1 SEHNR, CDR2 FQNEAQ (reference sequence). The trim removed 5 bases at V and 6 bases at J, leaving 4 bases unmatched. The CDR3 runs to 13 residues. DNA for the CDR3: TGTGCCAGCAGCCGACAGGGCGGTCAGCCCCAGCATTTT. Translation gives CASSRQGGQPQHF.

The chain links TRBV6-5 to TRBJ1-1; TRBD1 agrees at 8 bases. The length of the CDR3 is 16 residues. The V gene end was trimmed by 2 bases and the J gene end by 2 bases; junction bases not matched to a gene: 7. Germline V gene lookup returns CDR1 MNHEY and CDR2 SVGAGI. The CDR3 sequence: CASSYRGQGLNTEAFF. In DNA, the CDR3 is TGTGCCAGCAGTTACAGAGGACAGGGACTCAACACTGAAGCTTTCTTT.

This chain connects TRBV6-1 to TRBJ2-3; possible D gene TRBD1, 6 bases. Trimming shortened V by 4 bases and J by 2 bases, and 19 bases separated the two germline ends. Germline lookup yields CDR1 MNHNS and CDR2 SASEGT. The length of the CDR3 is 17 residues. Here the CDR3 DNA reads TGTGCCAGCAGTGCCTTACAGGGTGCCTCCCCCACAGATACGCAGTATTTT. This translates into CASSALQGASPTDTQYF.

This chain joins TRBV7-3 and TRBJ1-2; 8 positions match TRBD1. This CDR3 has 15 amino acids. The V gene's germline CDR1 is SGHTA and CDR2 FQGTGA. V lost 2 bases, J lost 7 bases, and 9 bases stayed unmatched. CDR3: CASSLSPGQGGGYTF. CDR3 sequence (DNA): TGTGCCAGCAGCTTATCCCCTGGACAGGGCGGTGGCTACACCTTC.

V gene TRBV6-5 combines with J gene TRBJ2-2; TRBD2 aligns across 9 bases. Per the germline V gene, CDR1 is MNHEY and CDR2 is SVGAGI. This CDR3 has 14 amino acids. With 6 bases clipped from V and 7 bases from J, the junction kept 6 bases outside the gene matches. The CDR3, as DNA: TGTGCCAGCAGCCGCGGGGGGGTGGGCGGGGAGCTGTTTTTT. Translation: CASSRGGVGGELFF.